This TCR beta chain was recovered during a study of cytomegalovirus exposure and HLA in healthy donors. About the research overall: From approximately 170 million T cells, an earlier analysis saw some 120 million unique TCR beta sequences. Notes on the study in general: The authors excluded some V segments, including TRBV6-2 and TRBV6-3, as indistinguishable. Prior analysis indicated that the majority of TCR beta V segments exhibited productivity approximately 87% or approximately 30% of the time. TCR beta V- and J-gene trimming, according to a later analysis, was linked to a missense DCLRE1C variant.

CDR1 and CDR2 (germline): MGHRA, YSYEKL. This CDR3 comprises 12 residues. V lost 4 bases and J 5 bases, leaving 9 bases between the germline ends. This PCR relied on a set of 60 Vbeta primers and 13 Jbeta primers. Profiled with immunoSEQ multiplex PCR; TCRdb holds only in-frame clones, not every one. The table includes approximately 150,000 clones, roughly 84% detected once. A note on this clone: Its antigen remains unidentified.

Sequencing input: PBMCs. The chain has TRBV4-1 and TRBJ2-7; D is perhaps TRBD2 (5 bases). The TCR sequence derives from a boy aged 2 to 10 in good health and CMV-seronegative. Here the CDR3 DNA reads TGCGCCAGCAGCCCTGCGAGGGACGAGCAGTACTTC. It yields the protein CASSPARDEQYF.